What follows are 25 T cell receptor beta chains derived from one specimen sequenced in a study of blood T cells in healthy people across ages. Primers used in a second PCR of roughly 6 to 11 cycles were a sample-barcoded 5' primer and a J-beta primer mix. TCRdb passed the 5' RACE reads through MiXCR, listing each CDR3 protein once. Among about 1 million distinct CDR3 sequences listed, 45% were seen once. The sample consisted of blood. The receptor source for this set is a woman aged 60-70 years in good health.

This clonotype was picked up many times. The chain uses TRBV2 and TRBJ2-7; 11 bases line up with TRBD2. There are 13 residues in the CDR3. Germline V lookup: CDR1 SNHLY, CDR2 FYNNEI. J gave up 5 bases and V 6 bases, and 3 bases lay outside the gene matches. The CDR3: CASRLAGGDEQYF. CDR3 nucleotide sequence: TGTGCCAGCAGGTTAGCGGGAGGGGACGAGCAGTACTTC.

J is TRBJ1-1 and V is TRBV7-2; D unclear. The length of the CDR3 is 12 residues. Germline CDR1 is SGHTA and CDR2 is FQGNSA. The V end was cut by 5 bases, the J end by 8 bases, with 12 bases between. CDR3 amino acids: CASSLNRAEAFF. For the CDR3, the DNA is TGTGCCAGCAGCCTGAATCGGGCCGAAGCTTTCTTT.

V and J are TRBV20-1 and TRBJ2-6; the match to TRBD2 covers 9 bases. Germline loops: CDR1 DFQATT, CDR2 SNEGSKA (reference sequence). V lost 3 bases to trimming and J lost 0 bases; unmatched junction nucleotides: 9. The CDR3 loop spans 18 amino acids. In nucleotides, the CDR3 is TGCAGTGCTAGTCCCAGCGGGAGGCCCAGCTCTGGGGCCAACGTCCTGACTTTC. Its translation is CSASPSGRPSSGANVLTF.

This clonotype was seen a few times. The chain uses TRBV29-1 and TRBJ2-1; perhaps TRBD2 as D (6 bases). V lost 0 bases to trimming and J lost 6 bases, with 15 bases between them. Germline V gene data show CDR1 as SQVTM and CDR2 as ANQGSEA. This CDR3 contains 15 residues. CDR3 DNA: TGCAGCGTTGAAGATCGAGCGGGTGTGGGCAATGAGCAGTTCTTC. This codes for CSVEDRAGVGNEQFF.

This clonotype occurred a few times. This chain uses TRBV20-1 with TRBJ2-3, with D possibly TRBD2 on 5 matching bases. The V end was cut by 3 bases, the J end by 1 base, with 11 bases between. The germline V gene has CDR1 DFQATT and CDR2 SNEGSKA (reference sequence). CDR3 size: 14 residues. The CDR3, as DNA: TGCAGTGCTAGGCTAGCCGTCGGCACAGATACGCAGTATTTT. It encodes CSARLAVGTDTQYF.

This chain links TRBV11-2 with TRBJ2-1; perhaps TRBD2 as D (7 bases). Germline CDR1 and CDR2: SGHAT and FQNNGV. This CDR3 is 16 amino acids long. Trimming stripped 5 bases from V and 5 bases from J, with 19 bases between. The CDR3: CASSRIQGGDNNEQFF. CDR3 sequence (DNA): TGTGCCAGCAGCCGCATCCAAGGGGGGGACAACAATGAGCAGTTCTTC. Together with reference TRBV11-2 and TRBJ2-1, the CDR3 gives the full variable domain: EAGVAQSPRYKIIEKRQSVAFWCNPISGHATLYWYQQILGQGPKLLIQFQNNGVVDDSQLPKDRFSAERLKGVDSTLKIQPAKLEDSAVYLCASSRIQGGDNNEQFFGPGTRLTVL.

CDR3 DNA: TGTGCCAGCGTGCGGGCGGGCCCCACAGATACGCAGTATTTT. It translates to CASVRAGPTDTQYF. V and J are TRBV2 and TRBJ2-3; tentatively, D is TRBD2 (5 bases). Germline V gene lookup returns CDR1 SNHLY and CDR2 FYNNEI. V lost 8 bases to trimming and J lost 2 bases, with 14 bases between them. The CDR3 runs to 14 residues.

The J gene is TRBJ2-7, the V gene TRBV7-8; D is unresolved. CDR1 and CDR2 (germline): SGHVS, FQNEAQ. The CDR3 totals 13 residues. Between the trimmed V and J ends, which lost 2 bases and 4 bases, there was a span of 9 bases. The CDR3 sequence: CASSLRDWYEQYF. CDR3 coding DNA: TGTGCCAGCAGCTTAAGAGACTGGTACGAGCAGTACTTC.

This clonotype was counted once. This chain joins TRBV11-2 and TRBJ2-7, with D unclear. The V gene lost 5 bases and the J gene lost 6 bases, with 11 bases spanning the gap. Germline CDR1 is SGHAT and CDR2 is FQNNGV. CDR3 length equals 12 residues. The CDR3 loop is CASSLPFGEQYF. CDR3 DNA: TGTGCCAGCAGCCTCCCCTTCGGCGAGCAGTACTTC.

This clonotype was seen many times. The gene calls are TRBV7-9 and TRBJ2-7; TRBD2 aligns across 12 bases. The V segment lost 5 bases and the J segment 3 bases; nucleotides outside the gene matches: 5. This CDR3 has 15 residues. The V gene's germline CDR1 is SEHNR and CDR2 FQNEAQ (reference sequence). The CDR3 here is CASSLETSGSYEQYF. As DNA, the CDR3 is TGTGCCAGCAGCCTCGAGACTAGCGGGAGCTACGAGCAGTACTTC.

This chain connects TRBV27 to TRBJ2-1; D unclear. Trimming left V 3 bases short and J 5 bases short, with 14 bases between. The CDR3 consists of 15 residues. The V gene's germline CDR1 is MNHEY and CDR2 SMNVEV (reference sequence). The CDR3 here is CASSFVRLSHNEQFF. The DNA of the CDR3 is TGTGCCAGCAGTTTCGTGCGGCTGTCCCACAATGAGCAGTTCTTC.

This clonotype was observed at least ten times. The chain employs TRBV28 and TRBJ2-3; TRBD1 aligns across 9 bases. Trimming at V came to 5 bases and at J to 4 bases, leaving 10 bases not matched to a gene. The CDR3 is 16 amino acids. The germline V gene encodes CDR1 MDHEN and CDR2 SYDVKM. The CDR3, as DNA: TGTGCCAGCAGTGGCCGGTACAGGGGGCTCGCAGATACGCAGTATTTT. The encoded protein is CASSGRYRGLADTQYF.

This clonotype was counted a few times. The chain combines TRBV20-1 with TRBJ2-1; the match to TRBD2 covers 10 bases. Germline V gene data show CDR1 as DFQATT and CDR2 as SNEGSKA (reference sequence). CDR3 size: 14 residues. The CDR3 region is CSELPSGSKGEQFF. CDR3 coding DNA: TGCAGCGAACTCCCTAGCGGGAGCAAGGGTGAGCAGTTCTTC.

This clonotype was counted between two and nine times. This sequence joins TRBV24-1 and TRBJ2-1; D is possibly TRBD1 or TRBD2 (6 bases each). The CDR3 sequence is 12 residues long. CDR1 is KGHDR, CDR2 SFDVKD, per germline. Trimming pared 6 bases from V and 10 bases from J, leaving 12 bases between. Written as DNA, the CDR3 is TGTGCCACCAGTAAGGACAGCGGGGAGCAGTTCTTC. Protein: CATSKDSGEQFF.

J is TRBJ2-1 and V is TRBV7-9; tentative D call: TRBD1 (5 bases). V lost 0 bases and J lost 8, with 17 bases in between. There are 16 residues in the CDR3. CDR1 is SEHNR, CDR2 FQNEAQ, per germline (reference sequence). For the CDR3, the DNA is TGTGCCAGCAGCTTAGCCCATCTTACGACAGAGGATGAGCAGTTCTTC. Its protein is CASSLAHLTTEDEQFF.

This clonotype was seen a single time. The rearrangement links TRBV7-2 to TRBJ2-7; TRBD2 might be the D (6 bases). V was clipped by 2 bases and J by 2 bases, with 16 bases between them. The germline V gene encodes CDR1 SGHTA and CDR2 FQGNSA. The CDR3 totals 16 residues. The CDR3: CASSLSFGGVAYEQYF. In DNA, the CDR3 is TGTGCCAGCAGCTTATCGTTCGGGGGAGTAGCCTACGAGCAGTACTTC.

V gene TRBV10-3 combines with J gene TRBJ2-1; D assignment may be TRBD1 or TRBD2 (7 bases each). V gave up 6 bases and J gave up 8 bases, with 17 bases separating them. CDR1 and CDR2 from the germline V gene are ENHRY and SYGVKD. The length of the CDR3 is 14 residues. CDR3 in amino acids: CAIRGDQGGDEQFF. The CDR3 nucleotides are TGTGCCATCAGGGGGGATCAGGGGGGGGATGAGCAGTTCTTC.

The chain is built from TRBV10-2 and TRBJ2-7, with TRBD2 matching 8 bases. Germline V lookup: CDR1 WSHSY, CDR2 SAAADI. The CDR3 loop spans 15 amino acids. Unmatched junction bases numbered 8, after V lost 3 bases and J lost 4 bases. This CDR3 is CASSDLGLVAYEQYF. For the CDR3, the DNA is TGCGCCAGCAGTGATCTGGGACTAGTCGCGTACGAGCAGTACTTC.

The table lists this clonotype with a few counts. The chain employs TRBV7-9 and TRBJ1-6, with D perhaps matching TRBD1 (6 bases). Germline V gene sequence: CDR1 SEHNR, CDR2 FQNEAQ (reference sequence). CDR3 length: 16 amino acids. With 1 base removed from V and 5 bases from J, the gap between germline ends came to 12 bases. The CDR3 protein is CASSLVGRGDNSPLHF. The DNA for the CDR3 is TGTGCCAGCAGCTTAGTAGGCAGGGGCGATAATTCACCCCTCCACTTT.

The chain combines TRBV4-1 with TRBJ2-7, with D unresolved. The CDR3 spans 15 residues. V was trimmed by 1 base and J by 3 bases, leaving 13 bases between them. From germline, CDR1 is MGHRA and CDR2 YSYEKL. In nucleotides, the CDR3 is TGCGCCAGCAGCCAAGGAGCTAGGAGAAACTACGAGCAGTACTTC. This codes for CASSQGARRNYEQYF.

This clonotype turned up a few times. This chain joins TRBV2 and TRBJ2-1; 11 nucleotides align to TRBD2. Looked up from germline, CDR1 is SNHLY and CDR2 is FYNNEI. J was trimmed by 3 bases and V by 4 bases; bases with no gene match: 5. This CDR3 contains 16 residues. CDR3 sequence reads: CASSVRGTSGYNEQFF. CDR3 bases: TGTGCCAGCAGTGTGAGGGGGACTAGCGGCTACAATGAGCAGTTCTTC.

This clonotype was seen a few times. The V call is TRBV18, the J call TRBJ2-5, with D unresolved. Trimming took off 0 bases at V and 7 bases at J, with 6 bases between the two ends. This CDR3 spans 12 amino acids. Germline CDR1 is KGHSH and CDR2 is LQKENI. In DNA, the CDR3 is TGTGCCAGCTCACCACCGACCGGGACCCAGTACTTC. Its translation is CASSPPTGTQYF.

The chain links TRBV7-8 to TRBJ1-6; D gene uncertain. This CDR3 has 12 residues. V gave up 5 bases and J gave up 5 bases, with 4 bases separating them. Germline V lookup: CDR1 SGHVS, CDR2 FQNEAQ. The DNA of the CDR3 is TGTGCCAGCAGCGCGGATAATTCACCCCTCCACTTT. Residues: CASSADNSPLHF.

The V and J genes are TRBV9 and TRBJ2-3, with 16 positions matching TRBD2. Trimming cost V 6 bases and J 4 bases; bases outside gene matches: 8. Germline lookup yields CDR1 SGDLS and CDR2 YYNGEE. The CDR3 length is 17 residues. CDR3 nucleotides: TGTGCCAGCATGGCCGGGACTAGCGGGAGGGCCGCAGATACGCAGTATTTT. Translation: CASMAGTSGRAADTQYF.

The rearrangement uses TRBV7-2 and TRBJ2-1, with D tentatively TRBD1 or TRBD2 (6 bases each). Germline V gives CDR1 SGHTA, CDR2 FQGNSA. V shed 0 bases and J shed 5 bases, with 17 bases lying between them. The CDR3 totals 17 residues. The CDR3 DNA sequence: TGTGCCAGCAGCTTAGCTTGGGGGCGGGGAGGCCACAATGAGCAGTTCTTC. Encoded protein: CASSLAWGRGGHNEQFF.